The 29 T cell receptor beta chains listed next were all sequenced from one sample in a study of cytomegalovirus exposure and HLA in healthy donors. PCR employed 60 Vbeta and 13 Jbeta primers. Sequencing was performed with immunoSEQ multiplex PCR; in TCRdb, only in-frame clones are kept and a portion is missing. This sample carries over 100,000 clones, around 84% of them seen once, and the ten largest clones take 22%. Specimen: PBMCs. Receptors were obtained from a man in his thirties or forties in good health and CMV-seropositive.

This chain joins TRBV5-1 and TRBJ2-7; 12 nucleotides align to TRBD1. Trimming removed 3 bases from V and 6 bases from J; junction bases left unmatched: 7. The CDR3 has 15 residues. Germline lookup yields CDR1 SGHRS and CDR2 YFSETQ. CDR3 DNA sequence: TGCGCCAGCAGCTCGTCCGGGACAGGGGGCACCGAGCAGTACTTC. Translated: CASSSSGTGGTEQYF.

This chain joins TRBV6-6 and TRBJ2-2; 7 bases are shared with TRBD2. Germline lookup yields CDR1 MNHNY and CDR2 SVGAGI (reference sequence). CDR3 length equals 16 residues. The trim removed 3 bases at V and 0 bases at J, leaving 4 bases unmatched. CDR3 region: CASSYWGGTNTGELFF. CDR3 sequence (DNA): TGTGCCAGCAGTTATTGGGGGGGGACGAACACCGGGGAGCTGTTTTTT.

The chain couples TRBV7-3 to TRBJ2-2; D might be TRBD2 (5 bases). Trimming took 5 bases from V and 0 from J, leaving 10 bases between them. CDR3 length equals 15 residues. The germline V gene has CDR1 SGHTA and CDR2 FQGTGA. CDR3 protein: CASSPLGANTGELFF. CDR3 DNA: TGTGCCAGCAGCCCACTGGGAGCGAACACCGGGGAGCTGTTTTTT.

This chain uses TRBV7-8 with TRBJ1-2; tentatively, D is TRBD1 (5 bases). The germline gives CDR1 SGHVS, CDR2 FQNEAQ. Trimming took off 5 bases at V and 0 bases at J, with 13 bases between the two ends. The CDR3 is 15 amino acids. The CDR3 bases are TGTGCCAGCAGCCTGATGACAGAAACTAACTATGGCTACACCTTC. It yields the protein CASSLMTETNYGYTF. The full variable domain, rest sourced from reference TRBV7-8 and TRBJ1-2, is GAGVSQSPRYKVAKRGQDVALRCDPISGHVSLFWYQQALGQGPEFLTYFQNEAQLDKSGLPSDRFFAERPEGSVSTLKIQRTQQEDSAVYLCASSLMTETNYGYTFGSGTRLTVV.

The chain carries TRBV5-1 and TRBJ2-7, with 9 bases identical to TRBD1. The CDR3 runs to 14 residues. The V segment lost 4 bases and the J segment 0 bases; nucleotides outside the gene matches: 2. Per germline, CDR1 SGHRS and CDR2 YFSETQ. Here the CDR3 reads CASSRTGASYEQYV. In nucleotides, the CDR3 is TGCGCCAGCAGCAGGACAGGGGCCTCCTACGAGCAGTACGTC.

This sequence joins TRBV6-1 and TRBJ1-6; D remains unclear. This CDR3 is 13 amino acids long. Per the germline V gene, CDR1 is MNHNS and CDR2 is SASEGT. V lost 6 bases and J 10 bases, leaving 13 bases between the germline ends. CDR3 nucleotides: TGTGCCAGCAGCGCCGCTCGGGAGTCACCCCTCCACTTT. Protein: CASSAARESPLHF.

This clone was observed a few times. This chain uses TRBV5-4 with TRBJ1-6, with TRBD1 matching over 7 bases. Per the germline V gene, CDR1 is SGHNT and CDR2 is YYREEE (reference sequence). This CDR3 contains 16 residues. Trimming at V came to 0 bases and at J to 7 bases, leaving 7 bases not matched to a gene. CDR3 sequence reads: CASSLEGARGNSPLHF. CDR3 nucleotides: TGTGCCAGCAGCTTGGAGGGGGCCCGGGGGAATTCACCCCTCCACTTT.

DNA for the CDR3: TGTGCCAGCAGCTTACCCGAACTCCGACAGGGAGCCTACGAGCAGTACGTC. Residues: CASSLPELRQGAYEQYV. This chain joins TRBV7-6 and TRBJ2-7; 7 bases align to TRBD1. From germline, CDR1 is SGHVS and CDR2 FNYEAQ. The J segment lost 2 bases and the V segment lost 2 bases, leaving 12 bases of the junction unmatched. The CDR3 is made up of 17 amino acids.

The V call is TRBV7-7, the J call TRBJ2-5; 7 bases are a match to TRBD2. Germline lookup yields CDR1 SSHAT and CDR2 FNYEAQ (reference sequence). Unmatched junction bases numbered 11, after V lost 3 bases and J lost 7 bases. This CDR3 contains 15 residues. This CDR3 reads CASSFRGGSRVTQYF. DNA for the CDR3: TGTGCCAGCAGCTTTCGCGGGGGTTCGAGGGTGACCCAGTACTTC.

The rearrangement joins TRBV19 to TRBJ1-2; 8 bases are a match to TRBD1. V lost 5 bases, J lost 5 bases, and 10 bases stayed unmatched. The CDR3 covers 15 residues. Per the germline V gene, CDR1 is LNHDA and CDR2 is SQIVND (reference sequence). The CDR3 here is CASSLQGASLYGYTF. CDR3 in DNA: TGTGCCAGTAGTTTGCAGGGGGCGAGTTTGTATGGCTACACCTTC. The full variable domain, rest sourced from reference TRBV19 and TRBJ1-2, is DGGITQSPKYLFRKEGQNVTLSCEQNLNHDAMYWYRQDPGQGLRLIYYSQIVNDFQKGDIAEGYSVSREKKESFPLTVTSAQKNPTAFYLCASSLQGASLYGYTFGSGTRLTVV.

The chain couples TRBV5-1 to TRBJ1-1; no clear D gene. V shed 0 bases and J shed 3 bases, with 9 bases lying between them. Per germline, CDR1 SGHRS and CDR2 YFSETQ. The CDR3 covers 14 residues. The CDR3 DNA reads TGCGCCAGCAGCTTGGGAGGGCGGGACACTGAAGCTTTCTTT. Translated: CASSLGGRDTEAFF.

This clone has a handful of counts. The CDR3 reads CASSEQGRYGYTF. CDR3 nucleotide sequence: TGTGCCAGCAGTGAACAGGGGCGCTATGGCTACACCTTC. The rearrangement links TRBV2 to TRBJ1-2, with D possibly TRBD1 on 6 matching bases. The germline V and J ends were trimmed by 2 bases and 4 bases, with 8 bases remaining between them. CDR3 length equals 13 residues. CDR1 is SNHLY, CDR2 FYNNEI, per germline. Together with reference TRBV2 and TRBJ1-2, the CDR3 gives the full variable domain: EPEVTQTPSHQVTQMGQEVILRCVPISNHLYFYWYRQILGQKVEFLVSFYNNEISEKSEIFDDQFSVERPDGSNFTLKIRSTKLEDSAMYFCASSEQGRYGYTFGSGTRLTVV.

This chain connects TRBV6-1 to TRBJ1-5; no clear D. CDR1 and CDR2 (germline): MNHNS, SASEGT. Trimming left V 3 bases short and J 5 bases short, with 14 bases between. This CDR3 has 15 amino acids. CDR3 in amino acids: CASSDEMRHDQPQHF. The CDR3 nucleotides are TGTGCCAGCAGTGACGAAATGAGACATGATCAGCCCCAGCATTTT.

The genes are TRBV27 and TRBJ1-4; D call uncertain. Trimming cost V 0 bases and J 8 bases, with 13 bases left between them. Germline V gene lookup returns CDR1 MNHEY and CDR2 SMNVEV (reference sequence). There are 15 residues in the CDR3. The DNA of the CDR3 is TGTGCCAGCAGTTTATCCGGCTCGACGGGGGAAAAACTGTTTTTT. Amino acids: CASSLSGSTGEKLFF.

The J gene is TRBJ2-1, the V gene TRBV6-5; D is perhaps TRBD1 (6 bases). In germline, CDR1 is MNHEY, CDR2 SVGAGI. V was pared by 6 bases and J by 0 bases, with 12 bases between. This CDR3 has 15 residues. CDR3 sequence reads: CASRVTGSSYNEQFF. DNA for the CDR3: TGTGCCAGCAGGGTCACAGGGAGCTCCTACAATGAGCAGTTCTTC.

The CDR3 region is CASSSTDRGVSRGLYEQYV. CDR3 in DNA: TGTGCCAGCAGCTCGACCGACAGGGGAGTTTCCCGTGGCCTCTACGAGCAGTACGTC. This chain connects TRBV5-6 to TRBJ2-7; 8 positions match TRBD1. Losses at the gene ends were 3 bases for V and 3 bases for J; bases not matched to a gene: 20. Per germline, CDR1 SGHDT and CDR2 YYEEEE. CDR3 length equals 19 residues.

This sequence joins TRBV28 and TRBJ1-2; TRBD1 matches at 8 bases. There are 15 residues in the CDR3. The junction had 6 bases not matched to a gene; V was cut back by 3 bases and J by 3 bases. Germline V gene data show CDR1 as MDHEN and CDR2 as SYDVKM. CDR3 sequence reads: CASSFRTGFYYGYTF. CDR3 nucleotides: TGTGCCAGCAGTTTTCGGACAGGGTTCTACTATGGCTACACCTTC.

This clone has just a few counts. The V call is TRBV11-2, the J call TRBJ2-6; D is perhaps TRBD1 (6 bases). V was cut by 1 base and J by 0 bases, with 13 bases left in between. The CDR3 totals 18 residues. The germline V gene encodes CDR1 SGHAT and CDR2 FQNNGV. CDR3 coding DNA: TGTGCCAGCAGCTTAGGTACAGGGAGCTACTCTGGGGCCAACGTCCTGACTTTC. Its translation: CASSLGTGSYSGANVLTF.

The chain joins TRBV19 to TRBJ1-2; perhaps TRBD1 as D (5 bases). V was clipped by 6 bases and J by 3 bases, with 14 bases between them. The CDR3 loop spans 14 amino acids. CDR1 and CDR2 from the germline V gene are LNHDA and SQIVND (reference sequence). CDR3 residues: CASSLLRGDYGYTF. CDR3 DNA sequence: TGTGCCAGTAGCCTTCTTAGGGGTGACTATGGCTACACCTTC.

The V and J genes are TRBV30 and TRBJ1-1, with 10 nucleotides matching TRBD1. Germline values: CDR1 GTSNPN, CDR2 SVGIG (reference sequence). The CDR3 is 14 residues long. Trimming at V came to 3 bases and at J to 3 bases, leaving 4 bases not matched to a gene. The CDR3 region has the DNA TGTGCCTGGAGCCGGGACAGGGGTTACACTGAAGCTTTCTTT. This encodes CAWSRDRGYTEAFF. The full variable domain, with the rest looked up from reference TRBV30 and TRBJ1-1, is SQTIHQWPATLVQPVGSPLSLECTVEGTSNPNLYWYRQAAGRGLQLLFYSVGIGQISSEVPQNLSASRPQDRQFILSSKKLLLSDSGFYLCAWSRDRGYTEAFFGQGTRLTVV.

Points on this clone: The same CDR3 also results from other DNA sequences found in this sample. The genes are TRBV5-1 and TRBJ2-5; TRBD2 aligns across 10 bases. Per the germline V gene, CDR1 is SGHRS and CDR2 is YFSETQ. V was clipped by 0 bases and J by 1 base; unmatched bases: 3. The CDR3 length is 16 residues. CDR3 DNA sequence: TGCGCCAGCAGCTTGGACGAGCGGGGGGGCCAAGAGACCCAGTACTTC. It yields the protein CASSLDERGGQETQYF.

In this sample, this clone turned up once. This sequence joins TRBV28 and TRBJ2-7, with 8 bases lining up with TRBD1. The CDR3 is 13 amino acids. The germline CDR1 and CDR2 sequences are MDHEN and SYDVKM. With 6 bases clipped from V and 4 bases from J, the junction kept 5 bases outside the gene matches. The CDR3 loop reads CASSPQGGYEQYF. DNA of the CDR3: TGTGCCAGCAGCCCACAGGGGGGATACGAGCAGTACTTC.

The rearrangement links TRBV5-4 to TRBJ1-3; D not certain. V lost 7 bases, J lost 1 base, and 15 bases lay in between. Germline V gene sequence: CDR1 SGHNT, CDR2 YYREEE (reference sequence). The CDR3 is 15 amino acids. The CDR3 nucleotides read TGTGCCAGCTTCGGAGAGGGCCTGTCTGGAAACACCATATATTTT. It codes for CASFGEGLSGNTIYF.

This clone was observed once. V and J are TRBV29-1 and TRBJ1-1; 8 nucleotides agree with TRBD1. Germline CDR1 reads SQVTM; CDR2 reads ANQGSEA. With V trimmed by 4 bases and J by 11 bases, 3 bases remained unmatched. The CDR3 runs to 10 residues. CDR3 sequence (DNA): TGCAGCGTTGTTGGGACAGGCGCTTTCTTT. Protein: CSVVGTGAFF.

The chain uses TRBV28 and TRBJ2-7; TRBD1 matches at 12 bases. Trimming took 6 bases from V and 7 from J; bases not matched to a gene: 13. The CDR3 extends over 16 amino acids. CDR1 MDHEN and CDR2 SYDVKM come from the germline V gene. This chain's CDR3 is CASRRSGQGAPCEQYF. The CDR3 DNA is TGTGCCAGCAGACGCTCGGGACAGGGGGCTCCCTGTGAGCAGTACTTC.

For the CDR3, the DNA is TGTGCCAGCAGTGACGGCCAGGGGTTGGAGCAGTTCTTC. Protein product: CASSDGQGLEQFF. The chain employs TRBV2 and TRBJ2-1; possibly TRBD1 for D (6 bases). Trimming removed 3 bases at V and 10 bases at J, with 13 bases between. Germline V CDR1 and CDR2: SNHLY, FYNNEI. This CDR3 spans 13 amino acids.

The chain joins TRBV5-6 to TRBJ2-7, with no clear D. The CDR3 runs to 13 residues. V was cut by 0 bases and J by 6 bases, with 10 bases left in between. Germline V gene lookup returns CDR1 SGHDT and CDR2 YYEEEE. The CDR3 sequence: CASSLGQKREQYF. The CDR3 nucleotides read TGTGCCAGCAGCTTGGGGCAGAAGCGCGAGCAGTACTTC.

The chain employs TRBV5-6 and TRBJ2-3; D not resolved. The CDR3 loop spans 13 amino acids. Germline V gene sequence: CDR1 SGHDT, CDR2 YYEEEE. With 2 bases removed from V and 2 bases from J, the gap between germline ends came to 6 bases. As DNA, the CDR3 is TGTGCCAGCAGCTTAATAGACACAGATACGCAGTATTTT. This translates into CASSLIDTDTQYF.

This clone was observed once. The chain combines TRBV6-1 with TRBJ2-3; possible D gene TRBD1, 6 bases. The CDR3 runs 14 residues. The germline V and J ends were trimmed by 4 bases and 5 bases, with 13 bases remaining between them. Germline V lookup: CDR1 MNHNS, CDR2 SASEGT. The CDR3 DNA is TGTGCCAGCAGTGTAAACAGGGTCTTAGATACGCAGTATTTT. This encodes CASSVNRVLDTQYF.